This record looks at one TCR beta chain sequence and its context. Amplification of TCR beta CDR3 regions used RNA as the template. HTBI primers were used for first-round RT-PCR of the TCR CDR3. A single record per CDR3 protein comes from TCRdb applying MiXCR to the multiplex PCR reads. This table holds about 640,000 distinct CDR3 sequences, 20% to 25% found once. This sample is part of a study of T cells in Graves' hyperthyroidism and ophthalmopathy. Sequencing used blood. This receptor was identified in a man aged 25 to 40 with Graves' ophthalmopathy.

CDR3 loop: CASLGTGELFF. The CDR3 DNA reads TGTGCCAGCTTAGGCACCGGGGAGCTGTTTTTT. This chain joins TRBV2 and TRBJ2-2; the D is unclear. V was pared by 8 bases and J by 4 bases, with 5 bases between. The CDR3 is 11 amino acids. Germline CDR1 SNHLY, CDR2 FYNNEI.